The source of this TCR beta chain is a study of blood T cell repertoires in COVID-19. Study details: The United States, Italy and Spain were the sources of the acute and convalescent COVID-19 samples. From T cells, B-cell-depleted T cells, or PBMCs came the material, which was cDNA or gDNA.

Study processing details: Amplifying reference gene primers gave estimates of nucleated cell counts. Measured with immunoSEQ multiplex PCR; TCRdb has only the in-frame clones, and not every one. The DNA was the basis for D and trimming; V, J and clone size are from that table. This repertoire shows under 70,000 clones, 84% found once; its top ten account for under 15%. This CDR3 comprises 15 residues. Germline V CDR1 and CDR2: MRHNA, SNTAGT. Between the trimmed V and J ends, which lost 7 bases and 0 bases, there was a span of 13 bases. Sequenced sample: peripheral blood. The source of this sequence is a woman older than 75 with acute or convalescent COVID-19. The chain uses TRBV6-4 and TRBJ1-5; no definite D call. This CDR3 reads CASTKGGGSNQPQHF. CDR3 nucleotides: TGTGCCAGCACCAAGGGCGGAGGTAGCAATCAGCCCCAGCATTTT.